The next 3 T cell receptor beta chains were all read from a single sample in a study of T cells after yellow fever vaccination. TCRdb reprocessed the 5' RACE reads via MiXCR and lists one record per CDR3 protein. Here the sample spans about 340,000 distinct CDR3 sequences, 9.5% to 15% being singletons. Sequencing used CD4+ T cells sorted from PBMCs, obtained 15 days after the yellow fever booster vaccination. The receptor set was obtained from a man aged 18-30 years who received the YFV17D yellow fever vaccine.

In its sample, this clonotype was seen a few times. The chain employs TRBV6-1 and TRBJ1-2; TRBD1 matches at 8 bases. The CDR3 is 16 residues long. V shed 2 bases, J shed 0 bases, and the junction held 5 bases outside the gene matches. Germline values: CDR1 MNHNS, CDR2 SASEGT. CDR3 DNA: TGTGCCAGCAGTGAACAGGGGGCGAGAGCTAACTATGGCTACACCTTC. Translating gives CASSEQGARANYGYTF.

This clonotype was seen a handful of times. The V gene is TRBV6-2 or TRBV6-3, the J gene TRBJ2-1; 8 bases fit TRBD2. The germline V gene has CDR1 MNHEY and CDR2 SVGEGT. CDR3 length equals 14 residues. With 6 bases clipped from V and 7 bases from J, the junction kept 8 bases outside the gene matches. The CDR3 here is CASRLQGLVNEQFF. The CDR3 region has the DNA TGTGCCAGCAGACTACAGGGACTAGTTAATGAGCAGTTCTTC.

This clonotype has more than one count but fewer than ten. This chain connects TRBV29-1 to TRBJ2-3, with D possibly TRBD1 on 6 matching bases. Germline values: CDR1 SQVTM, CDR2 ANQGSEA. Trimming removed 7 bases from V and 6 bases from J, with 17 bases in between. The length of the CDR3 is 13 residues. The CDR3 region has the DNA TGCAGCGCTAGAACCAACAGGGAGGATACGCAGTATTTT. This gives the protein CSARTNREDTQYF.